This T cell receptor beta chain was documented in a study of cytomegalovirus exposure and HLA in healthy donors (dated by TCRdb to 2016 to 2017). For the study in its entirety: In an earlier analysis of approximately 640 of the donors, under 300 Gb of sequence data and 120 million or so unique TCR beta sequences from 150 million to 200 million T cells were reported. The number of typed donors differed by locus: about 620-630 for A, B, C, DRB1 and DQB1; roughly 510 for DQA1; approximately 600 for DPA1; and 400 to 480 for DPB1. An early release that covered fewer than 800 HLA-typed donors contained 250 to 350 gigabases of sequencing data and roughly 84 million unique TCR sequences. The aim of the study was to test whether cataloging public T cell receptors could identify signatures of past pathogen exposure. The study used immunosequencing to profile the T cell repertoires of 670 or so subjects and linked those repertoires to cytomegalovirus serostatus. In a later analysis, previously published TCR beta repertoires from more than 500 donors were re-analyzed and high-resolution HLA genotyping was added so that TCR occurrence patterns could be studied. To predict cytomegalovirus infection status, the study combined high-throughput TCR immunosequencing, statistical association of individual TCRs with disease status, and machine learning. In addition to the first cohort of 650 to 750 subjects, a separate validation cohort of around 110 different subjects was used. Every discovery cohort repertoire had been produced on one sequencing platform. An earlier analysis of around 580 of the donors used high-throughput TCR beta sequencing to judge whether each TCR beta V gene segment behaved as functional or pseudogenic. A later genetic analysis took genome-wide SNP genotypes for about three fifths of the roughly 670 donors and used that subset as a discovery cohort. Both class I and class II loci were covered by HLA typing, at four-digit resolution. Donor age, sex, ethnicity and CMV serostatus were collected together with the repertoire data. Because of strong linkage in the cohort, roughly five DR-DQ haplotypes were treated as single units for association and clustering. Of the roughly 400 genotyped donors, approximately 82% fell in the genetic ancestry cluster associated with self-reported Caucasian donors. Among some 400 genotyped donors of the cohort, an average of roughly 230,000 unique TCR beta nucleotide sequences was sequenced per donor, of which roughly 18% were non-productive. The later analysis used no new phenotypic data to find candidate immune exposures, relying instead on TCR beta sequences and their occurrence across donors. What the study reported, not specific to this receptor: Only TCR beta chains were sequenced in this cohort, and the absence of alpha or paired-chain data limited detectable features. In a later analysis, HLA-associated TCR beta chains showed more clonal expansion and lower generation probabilities than non-associated chains that were equally common. The study gave a list of under 200 TCR beta chains associated with cytomegalovirus. Cytomegalovirus status was reported to be diagnosed by the classifier with high specificity and sensitivity in both the original and validation cohorts. A later genetic analysis reported fewer N-insertions in productive TCRs among donors in an Asian-associated ancestry cluster than the roughly 700-donor mean. Most CMV-associated TCR beta chains appeared to be HLA-restricted in a later analysis, and the HLA associations seemed to be driven largely by CMV exposure. In an earlier analysis of 500 to 650 of the donors, most TCR beta V segments appeared in productive rearrangements about 90% or about 30% of the time, broadly matching IMGT annotations. In vitro tests confirmed that a few of the cytomegalovirus-associated TCR beta chains recognize cytomegalovirus antigens. A further reported finding was that TCR beta sequences accurately predicted the HLA-A and HLA-B alleles for most subjects in the first cohort. V-gene and J-gene trimming of TCR beta chains was associated with a missense DCLRE1C variant in a later genetic analysis, and the association was replicated in an independent cohort. According to a later analysis, TCR association rates differed among HLA loci, with DRB1 alleles showing the most associated TCRs and HLA-C alleles showing the fewest. Correlated functional status among segregating V segments might be attributable to linkage disequilibrium, but an unknown experimental factor could not be ruled out. Presence/absence analyses assumed roughly uniform sequencing depth across donors, an assumption that may not hold. Specific HLA alleles were associated with roughly 16,000 TCR beta sequences at a false discovery rate of 0.05 in a later analysis. For the cohort, immune exposure information was limited to CMV serostatus. According to a later analysis, parvovirus B19, influenza, CMV and Epstein-Barr virus appeared linked to several top co-occurrence clusters. Because counts were too low, about 18 rarely observed V segments, including chromosome 9 orphons, were excluded from the earlier analysis of roughly 580 of the donors. Because HLA typing was missing for some donors at each locus, association tests included only the typed subset. Most TCR sequences were seen in very few donors, while some public TCRs were found in many individuals. The 87-base-pair reads could not distinguish some IMGT-functional V segments, including TRBV6-2 and TRBV6-3, so those segments were excluded. The authors suggested that the approach could potentially be generalized to other disease states and immunological phenotypes. A cluster of highly shared sequence variants was judged likely to be a technical artifact of the sequencing pipeline. When HLA alleles, especially DR and DQ, strongly co-occurred, TCR associations were difficult to assign to individual alleles.

The cohort comprised several hundred healthy bone marrow donors. Cohort members were all nominally healthy when sampled, although unrecorded immune exposures were likely present. The donor tested CMV seropositive, placing the donor among the roughly 300 seropositive members of the cohort. A peripheral blood sample was collected from each donor, and TCR beta sequencing was performed on peripheral blood mononuclear cells. The Qiagen DNeasy Blood Extraction Kit was used to extract genomic DNA from the blood cell samples. Turning to this clone: Its antigen remains undetermined. Within one base of it there is no much larger clone, and no base qualities were kept.

Sequences MDHEN (CDR1) and SYDVKM (CDR2) are obtained from the germline V gene. Germline trimming amounts to 2 bases on V and 5 bases on J, with 6 as the count of junction bases outside the gene matches. Its CDR3 holds 15 amino acids, cysteine through phenylalanine. Kept here is only the CDR3 DNA, which spans 45 bases and is read in frame from base 1. Receptors were amplified or captured by the immunoSEQ multiplex PCR assay. The multiplex PCR relied on a mix of 60 forward primers for TCR Vbeta segments and 13 reverse primers for TCR Jbeta segments. Amplification of the CDR3 region of rearranged TCR beta genes was performed with a multiplex PCR assay on genomic DNA. The amplified TCR beta libraries were sequenced on the Illumina HiSeq System as 87-base-pair reads. Under the source paper's analysis protocol: A later analysis counted 75 million to 100 million unique TCR beta chains across the roughly 700 repertoires, and 9.5 million to 11 million of these chains were shared by at least two donors. Raw reads were error-corrected and collapsed into unique sequences by a nearest-neighbor algorithm in which closely related sequences were merged to remove PCR and sequencing errors. To assign V, D and J gene segments, CDR3 sequences were aligned to IMGT reference sequences. For a sequence to be retained, a match of at least six nucleotides to both a V gene segment and a J gene segment was required. Rearrangements were called productive when the CDR3 lacked stop codons and stayed in frame with V and J; all others were non-productive. CDR3 was defined by IMGT convention, running from the second conserved V-encoded cysteine to the conserved J-encoded phenylalanine. The earlier analysis of more than 450 of the donors excluded sequences that lacked an unambiguous match to a single V gene segment. An earlier analysis of several hundred of the donors called V segments functional above 56.7% productive rearrangements and segregating when the between-donor standard deviation exceeded 5%. A statistical classification framework was built to diagnose cytomegalovirus status from the catalog of TCR beta chain sequences. V and J gene assignment, in a later analysis, came from comparing TCR nucleotide sequences with IMGT/GENE-DB human TR gene sequences. The TCRdist pipeline was used in a later analysis to assign CDR3 sequences and most-parsimonious VDJ recombination scenarios. A later analysis defined each TCR beta chain by its CDR3 amino acid sequence plus V-gene family, and excluded reads lacking a unique V-gene family. A later analysis removed over 500 highly shared, low-generation-probability nucleotide sequences to deal with suspected cross-contamination and a sequencing artifact. In a later analysis, a clonal expansion index was calculated for each public chain from normalized within-repertoire ranks of inferred template counts. In a later analysis, generation probabilities were computed with a VDJ recombination model fitted to out-of-frame rearrangements, and the resulting probabilities were checked against IGoR. A later analysis scored TCR-TCR, TCR-HLA and TCR-CMV co-occurrence with hypergeometric tests, applying a repertoire-size bias correction to TCR pairs. A later analysis estimated false discovery rates by permuting HLA or CMV assignments 20 times. In a later analysis, co-occurring TCRs were grouped using DBSCAN, and TCRdist sequence similarity was added for clustering within HLA-allele-positive subsets. Co-occurrence clustering excluded repertoires with fewer than 30,000 or more than 120,000 public chains, plus five with anomalous nucleotide sharing. TCRdb obtained this table from immuneACCESS and retained in-frame rearrangements with V and J assigned. These tables miss some clones; where compared with another copy, unresolved V genes account for less than half of the shortfall, and the remainder is unexplained. The V and J calls and clone size were taken over from that table, and D and trimming were inferred from the DNA. In this sample the table shows some 120,000 clones, about 79% of which occur a single time. The ten top clones hold 3.5% to 4.5% of the sample.

The chain is encoded by TRBV28 joined to TRBJ2-7; 10 bases in between match TRBD2. The sequencing sample was made of PBMCs. The source is a young man in good health and CMV-seropositive. The CDR3 protein is CASSLTSGRADEQYF. The DNA sequence is TGTGCCAGCAGTTTAACCAGCGGGAGGGCGGACGAGCAGTACTTC.